Listed below are T cell receptor beta chains from one sample, sequenced in a study of blood T cell repertoires in COVID-19. Sequenced by immunoSEQ multiplex PCR; TCRdb stores in-frame clones only, minus some. The sample has about 230,000 clones; about four fifths are singletons. The sequenced sample consisted of PBMCs or T cells enriched from blood (not recorded which). These receptors originate from a man aged 60 to 75 who had recovered from COVID-19. Both conserved end residues are part of each CDR3. Clone sizes are given selectively: once, few, many, or a class where the clone is expanded.

. | TRBJ1-2 | TRBV19 | CASSIEGQGGYGYTF
. | TRBJ1-5 | TRBV7-2 | CASSLDPGWPQHF
. | TRBJ1-4 | TRBV30 | CAWSQATVTTNEKLFF
. | TRBJ2-1 | TRBV29-1 | CSVEVSSGGEQFF
. | TRBJ1-2 | TRBV5-1 | CASSLVHRSYGYTF
. | TRBJ2-7 | TRBV5-1 | CASSPQGGGLLLEQYF
once | TRBJ1-1 | TRBV2 | CASGTGSTMNTEAFF
. | TRBJ2-5 | TRBV4-3 | CASSQDRGKTQYF
. | TRBJ1-5 | TRBV18 | CASSPPGFNQPQHF
. | TRBJ2-3 | TRBV29-1 | CSVRTGATTDTQYF
few | TRBJ1-2 | TRBV12-5 | CASGLATGTVGYGYTF
. | TRBJ1-2 | TRBV15 | CATSRGEDRGMGYTF
once | TRBJ2-7 | TRBV30 | CAWSVGQPGVQYF
. | TRBJ1-3 | TRBV6-5 | CASRPMGTPGNTIYF
. | TRBJ1-2 | TRBV3-1/TRBV3-2 | CASSQNSDRGRISGYTF
. | TRBJ1-1 | TRBV4-2 | CASSQEGQPNTEAFF
few | TRBJ1-6 | TRBV27 | CASSVGVASPLHF